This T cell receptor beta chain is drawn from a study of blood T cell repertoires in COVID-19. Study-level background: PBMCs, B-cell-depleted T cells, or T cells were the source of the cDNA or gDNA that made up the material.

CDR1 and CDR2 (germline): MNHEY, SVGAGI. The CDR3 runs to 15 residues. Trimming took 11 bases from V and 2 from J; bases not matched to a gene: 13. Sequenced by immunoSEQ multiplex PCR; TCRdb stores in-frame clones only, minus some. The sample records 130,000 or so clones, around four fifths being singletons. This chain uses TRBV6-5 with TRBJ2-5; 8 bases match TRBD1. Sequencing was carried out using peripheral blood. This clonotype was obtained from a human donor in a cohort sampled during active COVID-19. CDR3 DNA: TGTGCCGCACAAACAGGGGGACGGGGACAAGAGACCCAGTACTTC. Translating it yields CAAQTGGRGQETQYF.